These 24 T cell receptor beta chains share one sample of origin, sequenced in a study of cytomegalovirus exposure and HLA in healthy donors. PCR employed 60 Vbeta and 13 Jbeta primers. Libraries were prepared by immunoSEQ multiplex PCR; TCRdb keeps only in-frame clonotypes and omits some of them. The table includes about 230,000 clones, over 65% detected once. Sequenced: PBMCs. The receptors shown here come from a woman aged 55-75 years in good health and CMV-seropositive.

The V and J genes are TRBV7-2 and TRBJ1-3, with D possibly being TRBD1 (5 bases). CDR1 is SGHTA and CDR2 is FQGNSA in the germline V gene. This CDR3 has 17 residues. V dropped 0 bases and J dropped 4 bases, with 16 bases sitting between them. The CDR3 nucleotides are TGTGCCAGCAGCTTAGCGGTTGTCAGGGTGAAAGGAAACACCATATATTTT. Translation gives CASSLAVVRVKGNTIYF.

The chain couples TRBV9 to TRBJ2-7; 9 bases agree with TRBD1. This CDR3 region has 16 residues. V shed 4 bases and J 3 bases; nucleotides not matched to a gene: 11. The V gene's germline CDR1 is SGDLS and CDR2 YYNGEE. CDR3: CASSKGAGTGLYEQYF. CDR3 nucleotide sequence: TGTGCCAGCAGCAAGGGGGCGGGGACAGGGCTCTACGAGCAGTACTTC. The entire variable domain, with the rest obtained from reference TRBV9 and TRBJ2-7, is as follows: DSGVTQTPKHLITATGQRVTLRCSPRSGDLSVYWYQQSLDQGLQFLIQYYNGEERAKGNILERFSAQQFPDLHSELNLSSLELGDSALYFCASSKGAGTGLYEQYFGPGTRLTVT.

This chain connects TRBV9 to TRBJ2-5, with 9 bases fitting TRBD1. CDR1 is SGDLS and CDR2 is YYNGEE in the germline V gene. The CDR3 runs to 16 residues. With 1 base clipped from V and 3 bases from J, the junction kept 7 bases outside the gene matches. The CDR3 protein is CASSVRTGAPEETQYF. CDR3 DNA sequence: TGTGCCAGCAGCGTACGGACAGGGGCGCCGGAAGAGACCCAGTACTTC.

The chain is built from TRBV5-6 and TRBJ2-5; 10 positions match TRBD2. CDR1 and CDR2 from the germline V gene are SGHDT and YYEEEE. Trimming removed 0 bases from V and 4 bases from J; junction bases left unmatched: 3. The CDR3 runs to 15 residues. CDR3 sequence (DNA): TGTGCCAGCAGCTTGGTTTCTAGCGGGGGAGAGACCCAGTACTTC. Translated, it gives CASSLVSSGGETQYF.

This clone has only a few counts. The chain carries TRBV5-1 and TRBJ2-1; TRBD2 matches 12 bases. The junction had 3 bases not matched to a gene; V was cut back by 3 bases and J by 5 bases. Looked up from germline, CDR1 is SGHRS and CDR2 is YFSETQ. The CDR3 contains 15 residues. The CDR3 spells CASSSLAGGDNEQFF. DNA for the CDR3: TGCGCCAGCAGCTCCCTAGCGGGGGGGGACAATGAGCAGTTCTTC.

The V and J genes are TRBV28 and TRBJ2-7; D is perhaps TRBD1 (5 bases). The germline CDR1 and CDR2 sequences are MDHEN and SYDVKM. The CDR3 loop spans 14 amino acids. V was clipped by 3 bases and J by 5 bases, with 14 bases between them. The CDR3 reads CASSFAGQFHEQYF. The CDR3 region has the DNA TGTGCCAGCAGTTTCGCAGGGCAGTTCCACGAGCAGTACTTC.

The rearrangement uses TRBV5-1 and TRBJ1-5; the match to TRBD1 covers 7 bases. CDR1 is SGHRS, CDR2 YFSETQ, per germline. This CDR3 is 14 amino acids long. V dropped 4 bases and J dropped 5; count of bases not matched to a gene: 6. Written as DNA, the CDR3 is TGCGCCAGCAGCACCGGGGACAGAGATCAGCCCCAGCATTTT. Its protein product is CASSTGDRDQPQHF.

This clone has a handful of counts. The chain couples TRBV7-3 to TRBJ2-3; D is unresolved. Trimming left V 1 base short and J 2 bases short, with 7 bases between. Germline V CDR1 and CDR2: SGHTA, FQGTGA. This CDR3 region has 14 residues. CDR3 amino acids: CASSLKQNTDTQYF. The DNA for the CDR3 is TGTGCCAGCAGCTTAAAACAGAACACAGATACGCAGTATTTT.

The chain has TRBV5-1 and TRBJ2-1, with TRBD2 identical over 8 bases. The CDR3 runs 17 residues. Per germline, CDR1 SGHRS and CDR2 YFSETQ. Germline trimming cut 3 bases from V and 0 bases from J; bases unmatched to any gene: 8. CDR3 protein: CASSSGLGRFSYNEQFF. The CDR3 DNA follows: TGCGCCAGCAGCTCGGGACTAGGCCGTTTCTCCTACAATGAGCAGTTCTTC. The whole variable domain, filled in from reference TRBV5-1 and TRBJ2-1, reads KAGVTQTPRYLIKTRGQQVTLSCSPISGHRSVSWYQQTPGQGLQFLFEYFSETQRNKGNFPGRFSGRQFSNSRSEMNVSTLELGDSALYLCASSSGLGRFSYNEQFFGPGTRLTVL.

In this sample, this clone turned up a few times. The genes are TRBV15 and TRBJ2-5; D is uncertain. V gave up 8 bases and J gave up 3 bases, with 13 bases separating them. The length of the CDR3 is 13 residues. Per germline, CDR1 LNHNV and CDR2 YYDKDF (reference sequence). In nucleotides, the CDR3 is TGTGCCACCTCTCTGTACAGAAAAGAGACCCAGTACTTC. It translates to CATSLYRKETQYF.

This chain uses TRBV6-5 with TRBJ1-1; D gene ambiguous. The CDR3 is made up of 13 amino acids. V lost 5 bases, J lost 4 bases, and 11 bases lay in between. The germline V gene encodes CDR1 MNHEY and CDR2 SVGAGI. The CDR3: CASSLGSLTEAFF. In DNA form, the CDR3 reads TGTGCCAGCAGTCTCGGGTCCCTCACTGAAGCTTTCTTT.

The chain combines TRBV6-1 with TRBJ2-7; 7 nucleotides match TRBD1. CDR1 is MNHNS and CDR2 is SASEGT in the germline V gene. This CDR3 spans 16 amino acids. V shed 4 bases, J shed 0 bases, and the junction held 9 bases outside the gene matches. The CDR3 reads CASSAQPRDSSYEQYF. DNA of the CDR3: TGTGCCAGCAGTGCCCAACCCCGGGACAGCTCCTACGAGCAGTACTTC.

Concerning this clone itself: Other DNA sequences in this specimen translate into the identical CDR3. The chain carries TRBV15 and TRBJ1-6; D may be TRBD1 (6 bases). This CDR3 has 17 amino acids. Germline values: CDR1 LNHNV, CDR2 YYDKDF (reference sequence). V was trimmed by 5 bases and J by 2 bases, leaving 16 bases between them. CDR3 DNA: TGTGCCACCAGCCGCGGACAGCCGATTACCTATAATTCACCCCTCCACTTT. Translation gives CATSRGQPITYNSPLHF.

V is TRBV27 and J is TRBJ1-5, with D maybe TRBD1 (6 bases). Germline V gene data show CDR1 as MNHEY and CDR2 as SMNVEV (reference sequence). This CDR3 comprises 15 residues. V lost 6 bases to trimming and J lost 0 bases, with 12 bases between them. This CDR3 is CASREGGVSNQPQHF. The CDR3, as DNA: TGTGCCAGCAGAGAGGGGGGGGTTAGCAATCAGCCCCAGCATTTT.

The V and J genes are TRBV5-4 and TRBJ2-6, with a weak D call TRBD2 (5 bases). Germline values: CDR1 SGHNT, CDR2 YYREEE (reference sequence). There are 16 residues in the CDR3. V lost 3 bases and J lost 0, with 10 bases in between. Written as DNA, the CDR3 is TGTGCCAGCAGCTCAAAACGGGACTCTGGGGCCAACGTCCTGACTTTC. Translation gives CASSSKRDSGANVLTF.

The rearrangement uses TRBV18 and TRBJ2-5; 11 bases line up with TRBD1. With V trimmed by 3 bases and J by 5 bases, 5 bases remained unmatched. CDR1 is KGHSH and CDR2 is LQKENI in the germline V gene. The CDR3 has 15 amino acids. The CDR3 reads CASSPGQGAFETQYF. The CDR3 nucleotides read TGTGCCAGCTCACCCGGACAGGGGGCTTTTGAGACCCAGTACTTC. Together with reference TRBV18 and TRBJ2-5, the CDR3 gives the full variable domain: NAGVMQNPRHLVRRRGQEARLRCSPMKGHSHVYWYRQLPEEGLKFMVYLQKENIIDESGMPKERFSAEFPKEGPSILRIQQVVRGDSAAYFCASSPGQGAFETQYFGPGTRLLVL.

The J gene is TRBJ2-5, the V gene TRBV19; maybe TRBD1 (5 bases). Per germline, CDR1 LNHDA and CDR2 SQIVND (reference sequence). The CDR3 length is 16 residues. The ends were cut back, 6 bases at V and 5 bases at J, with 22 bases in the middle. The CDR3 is CASSPLIGRVMETQYF. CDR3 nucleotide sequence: TGTGCCAGTAGCCCCTTGATAGGCAGGGTGATGGAGACCCAGTACTTC.

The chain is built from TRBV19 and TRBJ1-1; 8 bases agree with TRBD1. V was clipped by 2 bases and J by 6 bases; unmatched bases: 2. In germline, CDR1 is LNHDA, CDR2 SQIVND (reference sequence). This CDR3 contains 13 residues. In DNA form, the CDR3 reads TGTGCCAGTAGTATACGGGACAGGTCTGAAGCTTTCTTT. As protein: CASSIRDRSEAFF.

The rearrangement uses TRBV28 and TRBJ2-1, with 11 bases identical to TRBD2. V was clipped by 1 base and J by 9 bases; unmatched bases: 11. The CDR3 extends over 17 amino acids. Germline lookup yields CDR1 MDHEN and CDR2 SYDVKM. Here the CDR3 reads CASSLLLVAGGPREQFF. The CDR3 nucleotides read TGTGCCAGCAGTTTATTATTGGTAGCGGGGGGGCCGCGTGAGCAGTTCTTC.

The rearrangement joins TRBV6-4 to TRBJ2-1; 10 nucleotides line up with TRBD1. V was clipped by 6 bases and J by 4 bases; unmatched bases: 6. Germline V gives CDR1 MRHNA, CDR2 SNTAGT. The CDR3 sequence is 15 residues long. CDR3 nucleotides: TGTGCCAGCAGAGATGACAGGGGGCGATACAATGAGCAGTTCTTC. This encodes CASRDDRGRYNEQFF.

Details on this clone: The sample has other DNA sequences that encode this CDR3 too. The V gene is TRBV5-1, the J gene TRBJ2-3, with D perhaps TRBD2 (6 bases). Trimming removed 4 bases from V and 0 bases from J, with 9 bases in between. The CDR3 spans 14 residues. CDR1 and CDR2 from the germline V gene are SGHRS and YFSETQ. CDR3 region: CASSPGTSTDTQYF. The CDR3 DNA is TGCGCCAGCAGCCCCGGGACTAGCACAGATACGCAGTATTTT.

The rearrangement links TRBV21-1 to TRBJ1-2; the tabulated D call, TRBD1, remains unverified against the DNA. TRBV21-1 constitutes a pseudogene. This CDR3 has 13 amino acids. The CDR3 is CASRLQGNYGYTF. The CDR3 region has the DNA TGTGCCAGCAGACTCCAGGGGAACTATGGCTACACCTTC.

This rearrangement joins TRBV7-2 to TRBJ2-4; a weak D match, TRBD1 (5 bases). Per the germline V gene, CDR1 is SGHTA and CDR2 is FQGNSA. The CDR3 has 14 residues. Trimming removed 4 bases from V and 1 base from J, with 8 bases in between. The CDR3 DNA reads TGTGCCAGCAGCTGGGGCTCGGCCAAAAACATTCAGTACTTC. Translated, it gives CASSWGSAKNIQYF. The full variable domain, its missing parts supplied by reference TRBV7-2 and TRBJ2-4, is GAGVSQSPSNKVTEKGKDVELRCDPISGHTALYWYRQSLGQGLEFLIYFQGNSAPDKSGLPSDRFSAERTGGSVSTLTIQRTQQEDSAVYLCASSWGSAKNIQYFGAGTRLSVL.

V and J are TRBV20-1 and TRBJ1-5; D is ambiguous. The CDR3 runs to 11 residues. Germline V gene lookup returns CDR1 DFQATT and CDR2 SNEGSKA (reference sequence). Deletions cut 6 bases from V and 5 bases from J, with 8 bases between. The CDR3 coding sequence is TGCAGTGCCCGCGGGGATCAGCCCCAGCATTTT. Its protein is CSARGDQPQHF.